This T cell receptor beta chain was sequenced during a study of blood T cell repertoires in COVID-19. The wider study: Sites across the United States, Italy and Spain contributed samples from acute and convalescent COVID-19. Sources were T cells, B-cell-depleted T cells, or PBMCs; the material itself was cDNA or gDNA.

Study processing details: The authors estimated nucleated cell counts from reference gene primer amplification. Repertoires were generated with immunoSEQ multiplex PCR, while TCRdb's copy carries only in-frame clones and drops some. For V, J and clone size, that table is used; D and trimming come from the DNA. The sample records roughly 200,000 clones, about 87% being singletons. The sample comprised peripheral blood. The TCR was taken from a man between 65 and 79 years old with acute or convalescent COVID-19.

The CDR3, as DNA: TGTGCCAGCAGTTTAAGGACACCCTATAGCAATCAGCCCCAGCATTTT. Translating gives CASSLRTPYSNQPQHF. This chain joins TRBV27 and TRBJ1-5; weak D call: TRBD1 (5 bases). Germline CDR1 is MNHEY and CDR2 is SMNVEV (reference sequence). The CDR3 is made up of 16 amino acids. The ends were cut back, 2 bases at V and 0 bases at J, with 11 bases in the middle.